These T cell receptor beta chains were read from a single sample in a study of cytomegalovirus exposure and HLA in healthy donors. Using immunoSEQ multiplex PCR, the repertoire was profiled, and TCRdb retains in-frame clones only, with some absent. The profile shows about 73,000 clones, about two thirds of them singletons. Sequenced input: PBMCs. These receptors were taken from a woman aged 50 to 65 in good health and CMV-seropositive. The CDR3 runs from the conserved cysteine through the conserved F or W. Fields, in order: D gene, V gene, CDR3 length, J gene, clone size, CDR3 protein, CDR3 DNA. A D gene is named only where the DNA matches it firmly. Only some rows state a clone size, as once, few, many or a class for expanded clones.

>TRBD2|TRBV5-1|18|TRBJ2-2|once
CASSLRTSGGTNTGELFF
TGCGCCAGCAGCTTGCGGACTAGCGGGGGAACGAACACCGGGGAGCTGTTTTTT
>TRBD1|TRBV27|15|TRBJ2-7|NA
CASSFGTGTPYEQYF
TGTGCCAGCAGTTTCGGGACAGGGACCCCCTACGAGCAGTACTTC
>NA|TRBV7-7|18|TRBJ1-6|NA
CASSRPRDKSSYNSPLHF
TGTGCCAGCAGCAGACCCCGGGACAAGAGCTCCTATAATTCACCCCTCCACTTT
>TRBD1|TRBV6-5|15|TRBJ2-5|NA
CASSLGGTGEETQYF
TGTGCCAGCTCTCTGGGGGGGACAGGGGAAGAGACCCAGTACTTC
>TRBD1|TRBV28|15|TRBJ2-6|few
CASRQGATGANVLTF
TGTGCCAGCAGGCAGGGGGCAACTGGGGCCAACGTCCTGACTTTC
>NA|TRBV20-1|11|TRBJ2-5|few
CSARDSETQYF
TGCAGTGCTAGGGACAGTGAGACCCAGTACTTC
>NA|TRBV27|13|TRBJ2-1|NA
CASRDILVNEQFF
TGTGCCAGCAGGGACATATTGGTTAATGAGCAGTTCTTC
>NA|TRBV21-1|14|TRBJ2-5|NA
CASSRTSRQETQYF
TGTGCCAGCAGCCGGACTAGCAGACAAGAGACCCAGTACTTC
>NA|TRBV30|12|TRBJ2-1|NA
CAWSVQGVEQFF
TGTGCCTGGAGTGTACAGGGAGTTGAGCAGTTCTTC
>NA|TRBV11-2|12|TRBJ1-5|NA
CASSLGDQPQHF
TGTGCCAGCAGCTTAGGAGATCAGCCCCAGCATTTT
>NA|TRBV5-1|14|TRBJ1-6|once
CASSLGAGDSPLHF
TGCGCCAGCAGCTTGGGGGCAGGGGATTCACCCCTCCACTTT